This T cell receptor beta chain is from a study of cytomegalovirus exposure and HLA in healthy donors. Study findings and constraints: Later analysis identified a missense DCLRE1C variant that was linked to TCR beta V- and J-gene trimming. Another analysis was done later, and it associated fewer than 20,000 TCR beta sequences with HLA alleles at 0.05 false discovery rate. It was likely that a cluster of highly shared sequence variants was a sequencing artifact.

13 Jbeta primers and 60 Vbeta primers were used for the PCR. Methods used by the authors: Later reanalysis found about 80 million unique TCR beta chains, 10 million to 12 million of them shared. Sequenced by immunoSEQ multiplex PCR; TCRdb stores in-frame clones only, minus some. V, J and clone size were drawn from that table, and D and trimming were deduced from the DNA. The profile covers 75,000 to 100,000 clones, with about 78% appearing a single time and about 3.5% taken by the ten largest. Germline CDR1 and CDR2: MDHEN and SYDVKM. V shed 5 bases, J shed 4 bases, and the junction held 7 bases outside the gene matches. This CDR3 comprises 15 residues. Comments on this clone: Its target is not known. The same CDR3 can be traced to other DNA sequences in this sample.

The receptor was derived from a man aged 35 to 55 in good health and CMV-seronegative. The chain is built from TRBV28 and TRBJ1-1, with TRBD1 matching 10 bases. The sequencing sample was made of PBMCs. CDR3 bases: TGTGCCAGCAGTGCCCGGGACAGGGGTTTCACTGAAGCTTTCTTT. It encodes CASSARDRGFTEAFF.